This T cell receptor beta chain stems from a study of blood T cells in healthy people across ages. The use of a sample-barcoded 5' primer and a J-beta primer mix characterized a second PCR of roughly 6 to 11 cycles. Template switching added a 12-random-nucleotide identifier to every cDNA molecule. TCRdb reprocessed the 5' RACE reads with MiXCR, giving one entry per CDR3 protein. The table records 1 million or so distinct CDR3 sequences, roughly a quarter of them present only once. This clonotype was observed a handful of times. Germline CDR1 and CDR2: PRHDT and FYEKMQ (reference sequence). Trimming removed 5 bases from V and 2 bases from J, with 9 bases in between. The CDR3 contains 13 residues. Per-sample yields of isolated PBMCs were at least 6 million. The same sample was also studied in work on T cells of mothers and their children.

The receptor's source is a girl aged 2 to 10 in good health. Sequencing used blood. This sequence joins TRBV13 and TRBJ1-2; no reliable D call. CDR3 residues: CASSPLGNYGYTF. In DNA, the CDR3 is TGTGCCAGCAGCCCCCTAGGAAACTATGGCTACACCTTC.